The rows below give T cell receptor beta chains drawn from one sample of a study of CD8 T cells in ankylosing spondylitis. TCRdb independently ran MiXCR on the 5' RACE reads; one entry per CDR3 protein. This sample has more than 400,000 distinct CDR3 sequences; 5.3% occur once, and the top ten carry under 4.5%. Sequencing was performed on blood, either unsorted or a sorted T cell fraction (not recorded which). These receptor sequences come from a male donor with ankylosing spondylitis. Both conserved end residues are part of each CDR3. The order of the fields is CDR3 DNA, CDR3 protein, CDR3 length, clone size, V gene, D gene, J gene. A D gene is named only where the DNA matches it firmly. A clone size is listed for some rows: how often the clone was seen (once, few, many), or a class if it is expanded.

CDR3 DNA: TGTGCCACCAGTGACCGACGGGGCCGAAGTGACAATGAGCAGTTCTTC
CDR3 protein: CATSDRRGRSDNEQFF
CDR3 length: 16
clone size: many
V gene: TRBV24-1
D gene: NA
J gene: TRBJ2-1

CDR3 DNA: TGTGCCAGCAGCATTGGGGGAGCGGGAGTCTCAGATACGCAGTATTTT
CDR3 protein: CASSIGGAGVSDTQYF
CDR3 length: 16
clone size: many
V gene: TRBV7-8
D gene: TRBD2
J gene: TRBJ2-3

CDR3 DNA: TGCAGTGCCCAGGTCCCGGGACAGGGTTGGAGCTCCTACGAGCAGTACTTC
CDR3 protein: CSAQVPGQGWSSYEQYF
CDR3 length: 17
clone size: NA
V gene: TRBV20-1
D gene: TRBD1
J gene: TRBJ2-7

CDR3 DNA: TGTGCCAGCAGCCAAGATATAAGGGAAGGTCCCCTCCACTTT
CDR3 protein: CASSQDIREGPLHF
CDR3 length: 14
clone size: many
V gene: TRBV4-2
D gene: NA
J gene: TRBJ1-6

CDR3 DNA: TGTGCCAGCAGCCCCACGAGATCGGGTTACCGTGAAGCTTTCTTT
CDR3 protein: CASSPTRSGYREAFF
CDR3 length: 15
clone size: many
V gene: TRBV7-2
D gene: NA
J gene: TRBJ1-1

CDR3 DNA: TGCAGCGTTGTCTCGGGGGTCACTGAAGCTTTCTTT
CDR3 protein: CSVVSGVTEAFF
CDR3 length: 12
clone size: many
V gene: TRBV29-1
D gene: NA
J gene: TRBJ1-1

CDR3 DNA: TGTGCCAGCAGCCAAGCGGGGACAGAGCAGTTCTTC
CDR3 protein: CASSQAGTEQFF
CDR3 length: 12
clone size: many
V gene: TRBV3-1
D gene: NA
J gene: TRBJ2-1

CDR3 DNA: TGTGCCAGCAGCCAGATAGGGGGATCCGGGGAGCTGTTTTTT
CDR3 protein: CASSQIGGSGELFF
CDR3 length: 14
clone size: many
V gene: TRBV4-2
D gene: NA
J gene: TRBJ2-2

CDR3 DNA: TGTGCCAGCAGTTTAATGGACTACAATGAAAAACTGTTTTTT
CDR3 protein: CASSLMDYNEKLFF
CDR3 length: 14
clone size: many
V gene: TRBV12-3/TRBV12-4
D gene: NA
J gene: TRBJ1-4

CDR3 DNA: TGTGCCAGCCGACGGGAGACGGTAGATACGCAGTATTTT
CDR3 protein: CASRRETVDTQYF
CDR3 length: 13
clone size: many
V gene: TRBV7-9
D gene: NA
J gene: TRBJ2-3

CDR3 DNA: TGCGCCAGCAGCCAAGCCCCCCGGGCGGACATTTACCAGCAGTACTTC
CDR3 protein: CASSQAPRADIYQQYF
CDR3 length: 16
clone size: many
V gene: TRBV4-3
D gene: NA
J gene: TRBJ2-7

CDR3 DNA: TGCGCCAGCAGCCAAGACCCCCTGGGGTCAGGTAGAGATACGCAGTATTTT
CDR3 protein: CASSQDPLGSGRDTQYF
CDR3 length: 17
clone size: many
V gene: TRBV4-3
D gene: NA
J gene: TRBJ2-3

CDR3 DNA: TGTGCCAGCAGCTTAGAAGCCTCTCCTACGTATGGCTACACCTTC
CDR3 protein: CASSLEASPTYGYTF
CDR3 length: 15
clone size: many
V gene: TRBV7-2
D gene: NA
J gene: TRBJ1-2

CDR3 DNA: TGCAGCGTTGAAGAGTCACTAGCGGAAAGACAAGAGACCCAGTACTTC
CDR3 protein: CSVEESLAERQETQYF
CDR3 length: 16
clone size: many
V gene: TRBV29-1
D gene: TRBD2
J gene: TRBJ2-5

CDR3 DNA: TGCAGTGCCCCCCATAGCGGGAGGTTCTACAATGAGCAGTTCTTC
CDR3 protein: CSAPHSGRFYNEQFF
CDR3 length: 15
clone size: NA
V gene: TRBV20-1
D gene: TRBD2
J gene: TRBJ2-1

CDR3 DNA: TGTGCCAGCAGTGGGACAGGGCATCTGAGGGAGCAGTACTTC
CDR3 protein: CASSGTGHLREQYF
CDR3 length: 14
clone size: few
V gene: TRBV6-2/TRBV6-3
D gene: TRBD1
J gene: TRBJ2-7

CDR3 DNA: TGCGCCAGCAGCTTAGGGGGGACAGCAAGAACCTACGAGCAGTACTTC
CDR3 protein: CASSLGGTARTYEQYF
CDR3 length: 16
clone size: many
V gene: TRBV5-1
D gene: NA
J gene: TRBJ2-7

CDR3 DNA: TGTGCCAGCAGTTACACCGGCGCAGGGGACAATGAGCAGTTCTTC
CDR3 protein: CASSYTGAGDNEQFF
CDR3 length: 15
clone size: few
V gene: TRBV6-5
D gene: NA
J gene: TRBJ2-1

CDR3 DNA: TGTGCCAGCAGTTTACAGGAACTGAACTATGGCTACACCTTC
CDR3 protein: CASSLQELNYGYTF
CDR3 length: 14
clone size: many
V gene: TRBV12-3/TRBV12-4
D gene: NA
J gene: TRBJ1-2

CDR3 DNA: TGTGCCAGCAGCCCGAGTGCTGGCGGGGAGCTGTTTTTT
CDR3 protein: CASSPSAGGELFF
CDR3 length: 13
clone size: NA
V gene: TRBV9
D gene: NA
J gene: TRBJ2-2

CDR3 DNA: TGTGCCAGCAGCTCCCCGGGGCAGGGGGCAGCTGAAGCTTTCTTT
CDR3 protein: CASSSPGQGAAEAFF
CDR3 length: 15
clone size: many
V gene: TRBV5-4
D gene: TRBD1
J gene: TRBJ1-1

CDR3 DNA: TGCGCCAGCAGTTTGAGTCACCTTTATGGCTACACCTTC
CDR3 protein: CASSLSHLYGYTF
CDR3 length: 13
clone size: many
V gene: TRBV5-1
D gene: NA
J gene: TRBJ1-2

CDR3 DNA: TGTGCCAGTAGTATTCTGCGGACAGGGATAGAGACCCAGTACTTC
CDR3 protein: CASSILRTGIETQYF
CDR3 length: 15
clone size: NA
V gene: TRBV19
D gene: TRBD1
J gene: TRBJ2-5

CDR3 DNA: TGCGCCAGCAGCTTGGGGACTAGGTCGCCCTCCTATAATTCACCCCTCCACTTT
CDR3 protein: CASSLGTRSPSYNSPLHF
CDR3 length: 18
clone size: NA
V gene: TRBV5-1
D gene: NA
J gene: TRBJ1-6

CDR3 DNA: TGTGCCAGCAGCCGGGGGATTGATGAAGCTTTCTTT
CDR3 protein: CASSRGIDEAFF
CDR3 length: 12
clone size: few
V gene: TRBV7-9
D gene: NA
J gene: TRBJ1-1

CDR3 DNA: TGTGCCAGCAGTCCGACGACTAGACCCTCCTACAATGAGCAGTTCTTC
CDR3 protein: CASSPTTRPSYNEQFF
CDR3 length: 16
clone size: NA
V gene: TRBV12-3/TRBV12-4
D gene: NA
J gene: TRBJ2-1

CDR3 DNA: TGCGCCAGCAGCTTGGAAGGCGGGGGGGCAGATACGCAGTATTTT
CDR3 protein: CASSLEGGGADTQYF
CDR3 length: 15
clone size: many
V gene: TRBV5-1
D gene: TRBD2
J gene: TRBJ2-3

CDR3 DNA: TGTGCCAGCTCACCAGTCGAGACAGGGAACCTTGGCTACACCTTC
CDR3 protein: CASSPVETGNLGYTF
CDR3 length: 15
clone size: many
V gene: TRBV18
D gene: TRBD1
J gene: TRBJ1-2

CDR3 DNA: TGCAGTGCTGTCAAGGGACAGGGGGCACCAGATACGCAGTATTTT
CDR3 protein: CSAVKGQGAPDTQYF
CDR3 length: 15
clone size: many
V gene: TRBV20-1
D gene: TRBD1
J gene: TRBJ2-3

CDR3 DNA: TGTGCCTGGAAGCTTCCTGGGGCCAACGTCCTGACTTTC
CDR3 protein: CAWKLPGANVLTF
CDR3 length: 13
clone size: NA
V gene: TRBV30
D gene: NA
J gene: TRBJ2-6

CDR3 DNA: TGCGCCAGCAGCCACGCCGACACCTACAATGAGCAGTTCTTC
CDR3 protein: CASSHADTYNEQFF
CDR3 length: 14
clone size: few
V gene: TRBV4-1
D gene: NA
J gene: TRBJ2-1

CDR3 DNA: TGCGCCAGCAGCTTATTTAGTATCCCCGACGAGCAGTACTTC
CDR3 protein: CASSLFSIPDEQYF
CDR3 length: 14
clone size: NA
V gene: TRBV5-1
D gene: NA
J gene: TRBJ2-7

CDR3 DNA: TGTGCCAGCAGCCTACTGGACGGCTCCTACGAGCAGTACTTC
CDR3 protein: CASSLLDGSYEQYF
CDR3 length: 14
clone size: many
V gene: TRBV3-1
D gene: NA
J gene: TRBJ2-7

CDR3 DNA: TGCAGCGTTGAGCTCCGGGACACCCACTACGAGCAGTACTTC
CDR3 protein: CSVELRDTHYEQYF
CDR3 length: 14
clone size: many
V gene: TRBV29-1
D gene: NA
J gene: TRBJ2-7

CDR3 DNA: TGCGCCAGCAGCTTGGCTTCCTCTGCCACCGGGGAGCTGTTTTTT
CDR3 protein: CASSLASSATGELFF
CDR3 length: 15
clone size: once
V gene: TRBV5-1
D gene: NA
J gene: TRBJ2-2

CDR3 DNA: TGCAGTGCCGTCCGCGGGACAGGCGATTATCAGCCCCAGCATTTT
CDR3 protein: CSAVRGTGDYQPQHF
CDR3 length: 15
clone size: many
V gene: TRBV20-1
D gene: TRBD1
J gene: TRBJ1-5

CDR3 DNA: TGTGCCAGCAGTTTAGTGGGGGGGACGTACGAGCAGTACTTC
CDR3 protein: CASSLVGGTYEQYF
CDR3 length: 14
clone size: many
V gene: TRBV28
D gene: TRBD2
J gene: TRBJ2-7

CDR3 DNA: TGTGCCAGCAGCTCTCCGGGACTAGCGCGAGAGACCCAGTACTTC
CDR3 protein: CASSSPGLARETQYF
CDR3 length: 15
clone size: many
V gene: TRBV7-9
D gene: TRBD2
J gene: TRBJ2-5

CDR3 DNA: TGCAGTGCTTGGACTAGCGGGATGTACGAGCAGTACTTC
CDR3 protein: CSAWTSGMYEQYF
CDR3 length: 13
clone size: few
V gene: TRBV20-1
D gene: TRBD2
J gene: TRBJ2-7

CDR3 DNA: TGTGCCAGCAGCTCCTATTCGAACACCGGGGAGCTGTTTTTT
CDR3 protein: CASSSYSNTGELFF
CDR3 length: 14
clone size: NA
V gene: TRBV7-2
D gene: NA
J gene: TRBJ2-2

CDR3 DNA: TGTGCCAGCAGTTATTATAGGCAAGAGACCCAGTACTTC
CDR3 protein: CASSYYRQETQYF
CDR3 length: 13
clone size: many
V gene: TRBV6-6
D gene: NA
J gene: TRBJ2-5

CDR3 DNA: TGTGCCAGCAGTAGACTGAGACAGTCCTATGGCTACACCTTC
CDR3 protein: CASSRLRQSYGYTF
CDR3 length: 14
clone size: NA
V gene: TRBV3-1
D gene: NA
J gene: TRBJ1-2

CDR3 DNA: TGTGCCAGCAGTCCCGAAGGGCCAGCTAGCGGGGCCCTCAATGAGCAGTTCTTC
CDR3 protein: CASSPEGPASGALNEQFF
CDR3 length: 18
clone size: NA
V gene: TRBV11-1
D gene: TRBD2
J gene: TRBJ2-1

CDR3 DNA: TGTGCCACCAGCAGGTGGGACAGGGGATTCATCGAAGAGAAGACCCAGTACTTC
CDR3 protein: CATSRWDRGFIEEKTQYF
CDR3 length: 18
clone size: many
V gene: TRBV15
D gene: TRBD1
J gene: TRBJ2-5

CDR3 DNA: TGTGCCAGCAGCTTGGGACTAGCGGGAAAGGGGGAGCTGTTTTTT
CDR3 protein: CASSLGLAGKGELFF
CDR3 length: 15
clone size: NA
V gene: TRBV7-2
D gene: TRBD2
J gene: TRBJ2-2

CDR3 DNA: TGTGCCAGCAGCTTAATACCGAACTCCTACAATGAGCAGTTCTTC
CDR3 protein: CASSLIPNSYNEQFF
CDR3 length: 15
clone size: many
V gene: TRBV11-2
D gene: NA
J gene: TRBJ2-1

CDR3 DNA: TGCGGGGGGAGCGGGGGGGATGTAAACATTCAGTACTTC
CDR3 protein: CGGSGGDVNIQYF
CDR3 length: 13
clone size: many
V gene: TRBV20-1
D gene: TRBD2
J gene: TRBJ2-4

CDR3 DNA: TGTGCCAGCAGTCGACAGGGGGAAGCTTTCTTT
CDR3 protein: CASSRQGEAFF
CDR3 length: 11
clone size: many
V gene: TRBV6-6
D gene: TRBD1
J gene: TRBJ1-1

CDR3 DNA: TGCGCCAGCAGCTTGTACGGAGTCAACACCGGGGAGCTGTTTTTT
CDR3 protein: CASSLYGVNTGELFF
CDR3 length: 15
clone size: many
V gene: TRBV5-1
D gene: NA
J gene: TRBJ2-2

CDR3 DNA: TGTGCCAGCAGCCCAGAGGCTAGCGGGGGGGCAACAGATACGCAGTATTTT
CDR3 protein: CASSPEASGGATDTQYF
CDR3 length: 17
clone size: many
V gene: TRBV9
D gene: TRBD2
J gene: TRBJ2-3

CDR3 DNA: TGCTGTGCTAGATATCCCAGAGACTCTGGGGCCAACGTCCTGACTTTC
CDR3 protein: CCARYPRDSGANVLTF
CDR3 length: 16
clone size: NA
V gene: TRBV20-1
D gene: NA
J gene: TRBJ2-6

CDR3 DNA: TGTGCCAGCAGAATCTCTTTCGTCGGAGGTGAGCAGTTCTTC
CDR3 protein: CASRISFVGGEQFF
CDR3 length: 14
clone size: NA
V gene: TRBV6-2/TRBV6-3
D gene: NA
J gene: TRBJ2-1

CDR3 DNA: TGTGCCAGCAGCGTGGGACTCCCGGGGACTGAAGCTTTCTTT
CDR3 protein: CASSVGLPGTEAFF
CDR3 length: 14
clone size: many
V gene: TRBV5-6
D gene: NA
J gene: TRBJ1-1

CDR3 DNA: TGTGCCAGCAGCCAAGATAAGTTGTACCAAGAGACCCAGTACTTC
CDR3 protein: CASSQDKLYQETQYF
CDR3 length: 15
clone size: many
V gene: TRBV4-2
D gene: NA
J gene: TRBJ2-5

CDR3 DNA: TGTGCCAGCAGTTTAGGTAGCGTAACCTTCAATGAGCAGTTCTTC
CDR3 protein: CASSLGSVTFNEQFF
CDR3 length: 15
clone size: many
V gene: TRBV12-3/TRBV12-4
D gene: NA
J gene: TRBJ2-1

CDR3 DNA: TGCAGTGCTCTCCTGGGACAGCTTTACAATGAGCAGTTCTTC
CDR3 protein: CSALLGQLYNEQFF
CDR3 length: 14
clone size: many
V gene: TRBV20-1
D gene: TRBD1
J gene: TRBJ2-1

CDR3 DNA: TGTGCCAGCAGCCGACTCTTGGGCGGGGGCTCTTACAATGAGCAGTTCTTC
CDR3 protein: CASSRLLGGGSYNEQFF
CDR3 length: 17
clone size: few
V gene: TRBV3-1
D gene: NA
J gene: TRBJ2-1

CDR3 DNA: TGTGCCAGCAGTGTCAGGGGCTCTGGGGCCAACGTCCTGACTTTC
CDR3 protein: CASSVRGSGANVLTF
CDR3 length: 15
clone size: many
V gene: TRBV28
D gene: NA
J gene: TRBJ2-6